The clone carrying this T cell receptor beta chain was recorded at least ten times. Germline V gene lookup returns CDR1 SGHKS and CDR2 YYEKEE (reference sequence). V gave up 7 bases and J gave up 4 bases, with 23 bases separating them. The length of the CDR3 is 16 residues. One entry per CDR3 protein, called by TCRdb with MiXCR from the reads. The sample yields some 220,000 distinct CDR3 sequences, about 28% seen once. The data originate from a study of kidney transplant recipient with SARS-CoV-2 infection. The sequencing used a blood sample, collected at baseline and on approximately day 120 from a kidney transplant recipient. This chain links TRBV5-5 with TRBJ1-2, with D unresolved. The receptor comes from a male patient aged 25 to 39 who had COVID-19 and was a kidney transplant recipient. The graft donor may account for some of the T cells. As DNA, the CDR3 is TGTGCCAGCCGCGCAGGTGTCTCGCGAAAGACCTATGGCTACACCTTC. This gives the protein CASRAGVSRKTYGYTF.